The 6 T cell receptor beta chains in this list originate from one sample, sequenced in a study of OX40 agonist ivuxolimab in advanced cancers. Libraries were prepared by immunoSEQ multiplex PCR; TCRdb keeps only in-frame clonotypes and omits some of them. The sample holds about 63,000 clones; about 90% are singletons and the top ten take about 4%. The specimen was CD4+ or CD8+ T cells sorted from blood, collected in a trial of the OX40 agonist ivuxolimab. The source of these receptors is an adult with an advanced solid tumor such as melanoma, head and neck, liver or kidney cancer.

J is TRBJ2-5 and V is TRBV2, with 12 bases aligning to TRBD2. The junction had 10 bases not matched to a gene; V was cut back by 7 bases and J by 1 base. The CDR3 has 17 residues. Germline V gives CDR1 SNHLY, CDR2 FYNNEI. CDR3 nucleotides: TGTGCCAGCATGTGGGCTAGCGGGAGGGCCGCCCAAGAGACCCAGTACTTC. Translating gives CASMWASGRAAQETQYF.

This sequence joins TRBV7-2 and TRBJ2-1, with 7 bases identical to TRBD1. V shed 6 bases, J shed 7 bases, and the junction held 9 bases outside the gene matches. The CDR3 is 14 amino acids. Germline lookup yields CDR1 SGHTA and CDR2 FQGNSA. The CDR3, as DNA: TGTGCCAGCAGTGGACAGGTTCTTCGGAATGAGCAGTTCTTC. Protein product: CASSGQVLRNEQFF. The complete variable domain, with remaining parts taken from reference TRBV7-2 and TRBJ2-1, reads GAGVSQSPSNKVTEKGKDVELRCDPISGHTALYWYRQSLGQGLEFLIYFQGNSAPDKSGLPSDRFSAERTGGSVSTLTIQRTQQEDSAVYLCASSGQVLRNEQFFGPGTRLTVL.

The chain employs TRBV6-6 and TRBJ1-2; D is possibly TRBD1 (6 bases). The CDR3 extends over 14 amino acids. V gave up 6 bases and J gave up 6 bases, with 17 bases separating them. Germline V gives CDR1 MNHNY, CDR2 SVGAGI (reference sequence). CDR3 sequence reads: CASSLPDRSDGYTF. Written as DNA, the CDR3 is TGTGCCAGCAGCCTTCCAGACAGGAGCGATGGCTACACCTTC.

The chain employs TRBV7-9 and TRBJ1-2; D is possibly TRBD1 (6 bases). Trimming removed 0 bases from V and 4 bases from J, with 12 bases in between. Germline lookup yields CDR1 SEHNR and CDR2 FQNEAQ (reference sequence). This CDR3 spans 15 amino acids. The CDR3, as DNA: TGTGCCAGCAGCTTAGCGAAGGACAGCTTCTATGGCTACACCTTC. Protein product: CASSLAKDSFYGYTF.

For the CDR3, the DNA is TGTGCCAGACGAGGGGGGATGACAGATACGCAGTATTTT. It yields the protein CARRGGMTDTQYF. The chain has TRBV2 and TRBJ2-3; perhaps D is TRBD1 or TRBD2 (6 bases each). V dropped 9 bases and J dropped 3 bases, with 13 bases sitting between them. The length of the CDR3 is 13 residues. The germline V gene encodes CDR1 SNHLY and CDR2 FYNNEI.

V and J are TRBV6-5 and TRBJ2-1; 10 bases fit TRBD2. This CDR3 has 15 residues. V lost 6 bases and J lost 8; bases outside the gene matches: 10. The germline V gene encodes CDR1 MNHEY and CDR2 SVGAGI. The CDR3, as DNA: TGTGCCAGCAGCTATCCTAGCGGGAGTTTCGATGAGCAGTTCTTC. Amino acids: CASSYPSGSFDEQFF.